Following are 30 T cell receptor beta chains from one sample sequenced in a study of a mutant IDH1 vaccine in newly diagnosed glioma. As to time point: baseline, week 1 (first vaccination visit). Regarding treatment: pre-vaccination baseline after standard-of-care therapy. Profiled with immunoSEQ multiplex PCR; TCRdb holds only in-frame clones, not every one. The sample shows 60,000 to 85,000 clones, around 79% of them seen only once. Sequences were derived from PBMCs, sampled from a glioma patient treated with radiotherapy, temozolomide or both. The receptors originated from a man in his fifties with glioma.

The genes are TRBV7-8 and TRBJ2-6, with D unresolved. Germline CDR1 SGHVS, CDR2 FQNEAQ. V was cut by 6 bases and J by 5 bases, with 11 bases left in between. The CDR3 loop spans 14 amino acids. In DNA, the CDR3 is TGTGCCAGCAGTCCCGATCACTGGGCCAACGTCCTGACTTTC. Residues: CASSPDHWANVLTF.

The chain joins TRBV9 to TRBJ1-3, with D tentatively TRBD1 (6 bases). The CDR3 runs 15 residues. Germline V gene lookup returns CDR1 SGDLS and CDR2 YYNGEE. V lost 1 base and J lost 2, with 10 bases in between. CDR3 sequence: CASSVWGGPGNTIYF. The CDR3 coding sequence is TGTGCCAGCAGCGTATGGGGGGGCCCTGGAAACACCATATATTTT.

The chain joins TRBV11-2 to TRBJ1-4; D is undetermined. Trimming left V 5 bases short and J 6 bases short, with 10 bases between. Germline V gene sequence: CDR1 SGHAT, CDR2 FQNNGV. The CDR3 is made up of 13 amino acids. Here the CDR3 DNA reads TGTGCCAGCAGCACATGGACGGATGAAAAACTGTTTTTT. It codes for CASSTWTDEKLFF.

This clone came up once. The chain joins TRBV5-5 to TRBJ2-1; D may be TRBD2 (6 bases). V shed 0 bases and J shed 4 bases, with 11 bases lying between them. The CDR3 runs to 15 residues. The germline V gene has CDR1 SGHKS and CDR2 YYEKEE (reference sequence). The CDR3 reads CASSLAGEPYNEQFF. The CDR3 coding sequence is TGTGCCAGCAGCTTGGCGGGGGAACCTTACAATGAGCAGTTCTTC.

The chain recombines TRBV19 with TRBJ1-2; D gene uncertain. Germline V gene lookup returns CDR1 LNHDA and CDR2 SQIVND (reference sequence). This CDR3 contains 12 residues. V lost 8 bases, J lost 3 bases, and 10 bases lay in between. DNA for the CDR3: TGTGCCAGTGGGAACGGCTACTATGGCTACACCTTC. This translates into CASGNGYYGYTF.

The chain combines TRBV19 with TRBJ1-2; 7 nucleotides agree with TRBD1. V lost 9 bases, J lost 0 bases, and 13 bases stayed unmatched. Germline V gene sequence: CDR1 LNHDA, CDR2 SQIVND (reference sequence). CDR3 size: 16 residues. CDR3 nucleotide sequence: TGTGCCAGCGCCCCCGGGGGACAGAACTCTAACTATGGCTACACCTTC. Protein sequence: CASAPGGQNSNYGYTF.

This chain links TRBV19 with TRBJ1-5; D unclear. Trimming cost V 6 bases and J 0 bases, with 6 bases left between them. This CDR3 is built from 13 residues. Germline V gene sequence: CDR1 LNHDA, CDR2 SQIVND (reference sequence). The CDR3 nucleotides read TGTGCCAGTAGGCCGGGTAGCAATCAGCCCCAGCATTTT. This translates into CASRPGSNQPQHF.

This chain connects TRBV18 to TRBJ2-7; TRBD2 aligns across 7 bases. The CDR3 totals 14 residues. J gave up 6 bases and V 2 bases, and 7 bases lay outside the gene matches. Germline CDR1 reads KGHSH; CDR2 reads LQKENI. This CDR3 reads CASSPGGVSVEQYF. CDR3 in DNA: TGTGCCAGCTCACCAGGGGGGGTCTCCGTCGAGCAGTACTTC.

This sequence joins TRBV19 and TRBJ1-2, with TRBD1 matching 7 bases. The V and J ends lost 1 base and 0 bases, in that order; junction bases with no gene match: 2. This CDR3 contains 15 residues. Germline V gives CDR1 LNHDA, CDR2 SQIVND (reference sequence). The CDR3 nucleotides are TGTGCCAGTAGTATAGGTGGACAGGCTAACTATGGCTACACCTTC. This codes for CASSIGGQANYGYTF.

This clone was seen a few times. CDR3 nucleotides: TGTGCCAGCAGTTTATCTTATCTTGGTGAAGCTTTCTTT. It yields the protein CASSLSYLGEAFF. This chain joins TRBV27 and TRBJ1-1; D uncertain. The germline CDR1 and CDR2 sequences are MNHEY and SMNVEV (reference sequence). Trimming took 0 bases from V and 7 from J, leaving 9 bases between them. The CDR3 length is 13 residues.

The CDR3, as DNA: TGTGCCAGCAGCCGCCGACGAATTACTGAAGCTTTCTTT. Its translation: CASSRRRITEAFF. The gene calls are TRBV14 and TRBJ1-1, with D unresolved. The germline V and J ends were trimmed by 4 bases and 5 bases, with 11 bases remaining between them. The CDR3 runs to 13 residues. Germline CDR1 and CDR2: SGHDN and FVKESK.

The chain couples TRBV27 to TRBJ2-7; D is ambiguous. The CDR3 contains 14 residues. Deletions cut 8 bases from V and 4 bases from J, with 18 bases between. Germline CDR1 is MNHEY and CDR2 is SMNVEV (reference sequence). CDR3 bases: TGTGCCAGCGGTCGTCCCGGGCCCGGATACGAGCAGTACTTC. This gives the protein CASGRPGPGYEQYF.

J is TRBJ2-2 and V is TRBV6-5, with D uncertain. CDR3 length: 13 residues. Germline V CDR1 and CDR2: MNHEY, SVGAGI. V shed 8 bases and J shed 3 bases, with 10 bases lying between them. CDR3 DNA sequence: TGTGCCAGCCACCGGCTAGACACCGGGGAGCTGTTTTTT. This gives the protein CASHRLDTGELFF.

J is TRBJ2-7 and V is TRBV5-6; D ambiguous. The germline V and J ends were trimmed by 4 bases and 7 bases, with 12 bases remaining between them. The germline gives CDR1 SGHDT, CDR2 YYEEEE. The length of the CDR3 is 12 residues. The CDR3 DNA sequence: TGTGCCAGCAGCCCCGAGACTGAGGAGCAGTACTTC. Its translation: CASSPETEEQYF.

V gene TRBV6-4 combines with J gene TRBJ2-1; 12 bases align to TRBD2. This CDR3 has 14 residues. V lost 2 bases, J lost 7 bases, and 0 bases stayed unmatched. Germline V CDR1 and CDR2: MRHNA, SNTAGT. CDR3 region: CASSDGTSGNEQFF. CDR3 in DNA: TGTGCCAGCAGTGACGGGACTAGCGGGAATGAGCAGTTCTTC.

The V call is TRBV9, the J call TRBJ2-2; no clear D gene. The CDR3 extends over 15 amino acids. Germline V gene lookup returns CDR1 SGDLS and CDR2 YYNGEE. Trimming shortened V by 0 bases and J by 3 bases, and 9 bases separated the two germline ends. In nucleotides, the CDR3 is TGTGCCAGCAGCGTAGACAGTTGGGACACCGGGGAGCTGTTTTTT. Translation gives CASSVDSWDTGELFF.

This chain links TRBV10-3 with TRBJ2-2, with 8 bases fitting TRBD1. Trimming at V came to 3 bases and at J to 7 bases, leaving 1 base not matched to a gene. Germline values: CDR1 ENHRY, CDR2 SYGVKD. CDR3 length: 13 amino acids. Here the CDR3 reads CAISEQGDGELFF. The CDR3 DNA is TGTGCCATCAGTGAACAGGGGGACGGGGAGCTGTTTTTT.

The chain uses TRBV5-6 and TRBJ2-5; no clear D. From germline, CDR1 is SGHDT and CDR2 YYEEEE. The CDR3 spans 14 residues. Trimming shortened V by 3 bases and J by 2 bases, and 11 bases separated the two germline ends. The CDR3 sequence: CASSSNHFQETQYF. CDR3 bases: TGTGCCAGCAGCTCAAATCACTTTCAAGAGACCCAGTACTTC.

The chain has TRBV7-9 and TRBJ2-3; the D is unclear. Trimming stripped 0 bases from V and 0 bases from J, with 7 bases between. Germline V gene lookup returns CDR1 SEHNR and CDR2 FQNEAQ (reference sequence). CDR3 size: 15 residues. CDR3 sequence: CASSLAKRSTDTQYF. CDR3 nucleotide sequence: TGTGCCAGCAGCTTAGCGAAGAGGAGCACAGATACGCAGTATTTT.

This clone was picked up a small number of times. The gene calls are TRBV14 and TRBJ1-2; D unresolved. V dropped 0 bases and J dropped 6 bases, with 14 bases sitting between them. This CDR3 contains 15 residues. Per germline, CDR1 SGHDN and CDR2 FVKESK. The CDR3 DNA is TGTGCCAGCAGCCAAGACGTCCTGGGGTCGGATGGCTACACCTTC. It codes for CASSQDVLGSDGYTF.

This chain uses TRBV30 with TRBJ1-2; D uncertain. The CDR3 consists of 11 residues. Trimming removed 0 bases from V and 5 bases from J, with 4 bases in between. Germline CDR1 GTSNPN, CDR2 SVGIG (reference sequence). The CDR3 protein is CAWSVGYGYTF. In DNA form, the CDR3 reads TGTGCCTGGAGTGTGGGGTATGGCTACACCTTC.

This rearrangement joins TRBV20-1 to TRBJ1-3, with 12 bases identical to TRBD1. Germline V gene data show CDR1 as DFQATT and CDR2 as SNEGSKA (reference sequence). The length of the CDR3 is 11 residues. V was pared by 6 bases and J by 14 bases, with 5 bases of the junction left unmatched. DNA for the CDR3: TGCAGTGCAGGGGACAGGGGGCAGGTATATTTT. This sequence encodes CSAGDRGQVYF.

The chain recombines TRBV9 with TRBJ2-1; 9 nucleotides align to TRBD2. The CDR3 is 12 residues long. Germline assignment: CDR1 SGDLS and CDR2 YYNGEE. Trimming took 4 bases from V and 15 from J; bases not matched to a gene: 8. The CDR3 DNA reads as TGTGCCAGCAGCTCGGGTAGCGGGGGTCCGTTCTTC. It yields the protein CASSSGSGGPFF.

J is TRBJ2-7 and V is TRBV28; D not resolved. This CDR3 is built from 12 residues. With 5 bases removed from V and 0 bases from J, the gap between germline ends came to 5 bases. In germline, CDR1 is MDHEN, CDR2 SYDVKM. As DNA, the CDR3 is TGTGCCAGCAGTCCCTCCTCCTACGAGCAGTACTTC. Its translation: CASSPSSYEQYF.

The CDR3 reads CASSQARLYEQYF. The CDR3 DNA sequence: TGTGCCAGCAGCCAAGCTCGCTTATACGAGCAGTACTTC. The chain recombines TRBV4-2 with TRBJ2-7; D not certain. V lost 1 base and J 4 bases, leaving 8 bases between the germline ends. Germline lookup yields CDR1 LGHNA and CDR2 YNFKEQ. This CDR3 spans 13 amino acids.

This clone was recorded a few times. In DNA, the CDR3 is TGTGCCAGCTCACCCGACAGGGTGAACACTGAAGCTTTCTTT. It is translated as CASSPDRVNTEAFF. V is TRBV18 and J is TRBJ1-1; 7 bases agree with TRBD1. CDR1 KGHSH and CDR2 LQKENI come from the germline V gene. V was clipped by 3 bases and J by 0 bases; unmatched bases: 1. The CDR3 sequence is 14 residues long.

This clone was seen a single time. This chain links TRBV29-1 with TRBJ2-3, with D uncertain. Germline CDR1 SQVTM, CDR2 ANQGSEA. The CDR3 is 12 residues long. V lost 7 bases and J 4 bases, leaving 12 bases between the germline ends. The CDR3 here is CSDFGGADTQYF. In nucleotides, the CDR3 is TGCAGCGATTTCGGTGGCGCAGATACGCAGTATTTT.

The chain is built from TRBV5-6 and TRBJ2-7, with unresolved D. Trimming cost V 0 bases and J 3 bases, with 7 bases left between them. CDR1 is SGHDT, CDR2 YYEEEE, per germline. This CDR3 contains 13 residues. The CDR3 protein is CASSLDTIYEQYF. CDR3 nucleotide sequence: TGTGCCAGCAGCTTGGACACTATCTACGAGCAGTACTTC.

The chain links TRBV27 to TRBJ1-4; the D gene is possibly TRBD1 (6 bases). The V end lost 4 bases, the J end lost 3 bases, and 12 bases lay between the germline ends. The CDR3 has 15 residues. From germline, CDR1 is MNHEY and CDR2 SMNVEV (reference sequence). CDR3 sequence reads: CASSSTGRPNEKLFF. CDR3 in DNA: TGTGCCAGCAGTTCAACAGGGAGGCCTAATGAAAAACTGTTTTTT.

The rearrangement joins TRBV11-2 to TRBJ1-1; possible D gene TRBD1, 6 bases. The CDR3 contains 14 residues. Per the germline V gene, CDR1 is SGHAT and CDR2 is FQNNGV. V gave up 1 base and J gave up 4 bases, with 10 bases separating them. CDR3 nucleotide sequence: TGTGCCAGCAGCTTAGTTCTACAGGGCACTGAAGCTTTCTTT. Its protein is CASSLVLQGTEAFF.